This T cell receptor (beta chain) emerged from a study of CD8+CD57+ T cells in acquired aplastic anemia. This clonotype was found once. The V gene lost 5 bases and the J gene lost 3 bases, with 14 bases spanning the gap. The CDR3 has 13 amino acids. Looked up from germline, CDR1 is SQVTM and CDR2 is ANQGSEA. CD8+CD57+ cell expansion, shown by flow cytometry, had occurred in the patients selected for sequencing. Patients had not yet gotten any therapy when their blood was taken for sampling. Genomic DNA provided the template from which TCR beta VDJ and CDR3 profiles were obtained. In TCRdb, the reads were re-called with MiXCR into one record per CDR3 protein. The repertoire holds about 160,000 distinct CDR3 sequences, with about half as singletons.

Sample: sorted CD4+, CD8+, or CD8+CD57+ T cells (not recorded which) from PBMCs. The receptor was derived from a human donor with aplastic anemia. This chain uses TRBV29-1 with TRBJ2-7, with a weak D call TRBD2 (5 bases). CDR3 coding DNA: TGCAGCGTTTTTCGGGGAAGTGGCTACGAGCAGTACTTC. Amino acid sequence: CSVFRGSGYEQYF.